The present T cell receptor (beta chain) was sequenced within a study of T cell responses to AZD1222 COVID-19 vaccine. Study results and caveats: Repertoires were obtained only post-peak T cell response.

As regards this clone: The antigen remains undetermined.

This CDR3 contains 12 residues. Germline V gives CDR1 SGHNT, CDR2 YYREEE (reference sequence). Trimming left V 0 bases short and J 7 bases short, with 7 bases between. Sequenced by immunoSEQ multiplex PCR; TCRdb stores in-frame clones only, minus some. The sample lists around 170,000 clones; 85% to 95% were seen once. The source is an adult who received the AZD1222 COVID-19 vaccine. V and J are TRBV5-4 and TRBJ1-2; D uncertain. Sequenced here: peripheral blood, sampled 28 days after the second AZD1222 dose. The CDR3 reads CASSLEVAGYTF. The CDR3 nucleotides are TGTGCCAGCAGCTTGGAAGTGGCTGGCTACACCTTC.